This T cell receptor (beta chain) was identified during a study of cytotoxic CD8 clonotypes in ibrutinib-treated CLL. Across the whole study: Partial responders about 25, complete 2; about twelve progressed and around 15 stayed in remission by median about 6 years. Regarding the study as a whole: Clonality increased with ibrutinib response but returned toward baseline at progression. Against age-matched healthy donors, baseline clonality ran higher and tracked circulating CD8+ T-cell counts.

TCRdb's table, derived via immunoSEQ multiplex PCR, lists solely in-frame clones and lacks some. Among 300,000 to 350,000 clones listed, roughly 80% were seen once. This CDR3 is built from 12 residues. The J segment lost 8 bases and the V segment lost 6 bases, leaving 4 bases of the junction unmatched. Germline CDR1 and CDR2: MDHEN and SYDVKM. About this clone: Its target is unknown.

The input for sequencing was PBMCs, taken before ibrutinib treatment. The chain employs TRBV28 and TRBJ1-1; 9 bases align to TRBD1. The sequence came from a human donor with chronic lymphocytic leukemia. CDR3 DNA: TGTGCCAGCAGCCCTACAGGGGGCGAAGCTTTCTTT. This gives the protein CASSPTGGEAFF.